The next 12 T cell receptor beta chains were all read from a single sample in a study of OX40 agonist ivuxolimab in advanced cancers. The repertoire was sequenced with immunoSEQ multiplex PCR; TCRdb's copy has only in-frame clones and lacks some. The sample has 65,000 to 95,000 clones, approximately 94% seen once; the top ten hold over 8.5%. The material sequenced was CD4+ or CD8+ T cells sorted from blood, taken in a trial of the OX40 agonist ivuxolimab. The receptors here all came from an adult with an advanced solid tumor such as melanoma, head and neck, liver or kidney cancer.

The chain employs TRBV6-5 and TRBJ2-2, with D unclear. The V and J ends lost 5 bases and 4 bases respectively, with 11 bases between them. Germline V gene lookup returns CDR1 MNHEY and CDR2 SVGAGI. The CDR3 has 14 residues. For the CDR3, the DNA is TGTGCCAGCAGTACCGCAGGAGCCACCGGGGAGCTGTTTTTT. Protein sequence: CASSTAGATGELFF.

The J gene is TRBJ2-1, the V gene TRBV7-9, with 7 bases that match TRBD2. Germline trimming cut 5 bases from V and 7 bases from J; bases unmatched to any gene: 14. The germline CDR1 and CDR2 sequences are SEHNR and FQNEAQ (reference sequence). This CDR3 spans 16 amino acids. The CDR3 DNA follows: TGTGCCAGCAGCCGACCCCTAAGCGGGAAAGGTAATGAGCAGTTCTTC. This translates into CASSRPLSGKGNEQFF. The full variable domain, in which reference TRBV7-9 and TRBJ2-1 provide the parts outside the CDR3, is DTGVSQNPRHKITKRGQNVTFRCDPISEHNRLYWYRQTLGQGPEFLTYFQNEAQLEKSRLLSDRFSAERPKGSFSTLEIQRTEQGDSAMYLCASSRPLSGKGNEQFFGPGTRLTVL.

V and J are TRBV7-9 and TRBJ2-5; tentatively, D is TRBD1 or TRBD2 (5 bases each). The CDR3 runs 14 residues. The V gene lost 7 bases and the J gene lost 2 bases, with 14 bases spanning the gap. Germline V gene lookup returns CDR1 SEHNR and CDR2 FQNEAQ (reference sequence). The CDR3 region is CASNEGTEQETQYF. Written as DNA, the CDR3 is TGTGCCAGCAACGAAGGGACGGAACAAGAGACCCAGTACTTC.

This clone was counted once. CDR3 in amino acids: CASSPPSSDTQYF. As DNA, the CDR3 is TGTGCCAGCAGCCCACCCTCGTCGGATACGCAGTATTTT. The chain employs TRBV5-5 and TRBJ2-3; D not resolved. The CDR3 has 13 amino acids. Between the trimmed V and J ends, which lost 4 bases and 6 bases, there was a span of 12 bases. Germline CDR1 is SGHKS and CDR2 is YYEKEE (reference sequence).

The chain uses TRBV30 and TRBJ1-1; D unresolved. Germline V lookup: CDR1 GTSNPN, CDR2 SVGIG (reference sequence). This CDR3 spans 14 amino acids. The V end lost 5 bases, the J end lost 0 bases, and 13 bases lay between the germline ends. The CDR3 spells CAWAGPPLNTEAFF. DNA of the CDR3: TGTGCCTGGGCCGGCCCGCCTCTGAACACTGAAGCTTTCTTT.

The J gene is TRBJ2-2, the V gene TRBV7-9; TRBD1 aligns across 11 bases. The CDR3 loop spans 16 amino acids. Trimming removed 5 bases from V and 6 bases from J; junction bases left unmatched: 8. Per the germline V gene, CDR1 is SEHNR and CDR2 is FQNEAQ (reference sequence). The CDR3 DNA is TGTGCCAGCAGCCCGAGGGACAGGGGGTTTTCCGGGGAGCTGTTTTTT. Protein sequence: CASSPRDRGFSGELFF. The full variable domain, in which reference TRBV7-9 and TRBJ2-2 provide the parts outside the CDR3, is DTGVSQNPRHKITKRGQNVTFRCDPISEHNRLYWYRQTLGQGPEFLTYFQNEAQLEKSRLLSDRFSAERPKGSFSTLEIQRTEQGDSAMYLCASSPRDRGFSGELFFGEGSRLTVL.

V is TRBV4-1 and J is TRBJ1-1; D is possibly TRBD1 (5 bases). CDR1 is MGHRA, CDR2 YSYEKL, per germline. Between the trimmed V and J ends, which lost 0 bases and 5 bases, there was a span of 13 bases. The CDR3 has 15 residues. The CDR3 is CASSQEGRRGTEAFF. The CDR3, as DNA: TGCGCCAGCAGCCAAGAGGGACGGAGGGGTACTGAAGCTTTCTTT.

On this clone: The junction and the germline gene differ at one end; a read error may be behind it. V and J are TRBV6-1 and TRBJ1-2, with D perhaps TRBD1 (6 bases). This CDR3 is 10 amino acids long. The V gene's germline CDR1 is MNHNS and CDR2 SASEGT. The CDR3 nucleotides read TGTGCCCCCCCAGGCCGGACAGCGCCCTTC. It is translated as CAPPGRTAPF.

This clone has more than one count but fewer than ten. The genes are TRBV25-1 and TRBJ1-3, with TRBD1 identical over 8 bases. CDR1 is MGHDK and CDR2 is SYGVNS in the germline V gene. V shed 7 bases, J shed 2 bases, and the junction held 1 base outside the gene matches. This CDR3 contains 13 residues. This CDR3 is CASTTGAGNTIYF. CDR3 sequence (DNA): TGTGCCAGCACGACAGGGGCTGGAAACACCATATATTTT.

CDR3 sequence (DNA): TGTGCCAGTGGCGACGGCGCAGCCTACGAGCAGTACTTC. This encodes CASGDGAAYEQYF. V is TRBV19 and J is TRBJ2-7; D gene ambiguous. The CDR3 totals 13 residues. In germline, CDR1 is LNHDA, CDR2 SQIVND (reference sequence). Trimming stripped 8 bases from V and 2 bases from J, with 13 bases between.

This clone turned up a few times. This chain connects TRBV7-6 to TRBJ2-7; 7 nucleotides match TRBD1. After removal of 3 bases from V and 2 bases from J, the junction contained 7 bases not matched to a gene. Germline assignment: CDR1 SGHVS and CDR2 FNYEAQ. The CDR3 sequence is 15 residues long. CDR3 bases: TGTGCCAGCAGCTTCGAACAGGGGCTCACCTACGAGCAGTACTTC. It encodes CASSFEQGLTYEQYF.

V and J are TRBV21-1 and TRBJ2-7; the table gives TRBD2 as D, unverified against the DNA. TRBV21-1 is noted as a pseudogene. The CDR3 sequence is 17 residues long. CDR3 protein: CASSKGGARASSYEQYF. The CDR3 region has the DNA TGTGCCAGCAGCAAAGGGGGAGCGCGGGCCAGCTCCTACGAGCAGTACTTC.